A selection of T cell receptor beta chains follows, all from one sample in a study of blood T cell repertoires in COVID-19. Measured with immunoSEQ multiplex PCR; TCRdb has only the in-frame clones, and not every one. Among about 86,000 clones listed, approximately 86% were seen once. Sample: peripheral blood. These receptors were collected from a man aged 50-59 years with acute or convalescent COVID-19. The CDR3 runs from the conserved cysteine through the conserved F or W. A D gene is named only where the DNA matches it firmly. Clone size is stated in some rows and not others, as once, few, many or a class when expanded.

CDR3nt,CDR3aa,d_gene,v_gene,abundance,j_gene
TGTGCCAGCAGTTCCCCCGGACTAGCGGGCGAGCAGTACTTC,CASSSPGLAGEQYF,TRBD2,TRBV27,NA,TRBJ2-7
TGTGCCAGCAGCTTAGGGGCCTCCTTCTCTGGAAACACCATATATTTT,CASSLGASFSGNTIYF,NA,TRBV7-2,NA,TRBJ1-3
TGTGCCATCCGCGCCTCGACGGGACTAGCGGGGGGGCCTGTCAATGAGCAGTTCTTC,CAIRASTGLAGGPVNEQFF,TRBD2,TRBV10-3,NA,TRBJ2-1
TGTGCCAGCAGCCCGGAAGCGGGAGAGGCCAAAAACATTCAGTACTTC,CASSPEAGEAKNIQYF,TRBD2,TRBV7-8,NA,TRBJ2-4
TGCGCCAGCAGCTTGACCGGGACTGCTAACACCGGGGAGCTGTTTTTT,CASSLTGTANTGELFF,NA,TRBV5-1,NA,TRBJ2-2
TGCGCCAGCAGCAGTACGGGGGTGAACACTGAAGCTTTCTTT,CASSSTGVNTEAFF,NA,TRBV5-1,NA,TRBJ1-1
TGTGCCTGGAGTGGTCAGGAGGAAGAGCCCCAGCATTTT,CAWSGQEEEPQHF,NA,TRBV30,once,TRBJ1-5
TGTGCCAGTAGTATATCAGGGCAGGAGTATGGCTACACCTTC,CASSISGQEYGYTF,NA,TRBV19,NA,TRBJ1-2
TGCGCCAGCAGCCCCGGGACAGGGCCCTTTTCTGGGGCCAACGTCCTGACTTTC,CASSPGTGPFSGANVLTF,TRBD1,TRBV4-3,NA,TRBJ2-6
TGTGCCAGCAGCCAAGAATTAGGAGACAGCTCCTACGAGCAGTACTTC,CASSQELGDSSYEQYF,NA,TRBV4-2,few,TRBJ2-7
TGTGCCAGCAGCCAAGACATTAGCCAACAAGAGACCCAGTACTTC,CASSQDISQQETQYF,NA,TRBV3-1/TRBV3-2,NA,TRBJ2-5
TGTGCCAGCAGCGTAGGCCCATCAGGGGGCTTTTCGGACACTGAAGCTTTCTTT,CASSVGPSGGFSDTEAFF,TRBD1,TRBV9,NA,TRBJ1-1
TGTGCCAGCAGCCAAGAAACTAGCGGCTCCTACGAGCAGTACTTC,CASSQETSGSYEQYF,TRBD2,TRBV3-1/TRBV3-2,NA,TRBJ2-7
TGTGCCAGCAGTTCAGGGGACGGCAATTCACCCCTCCACTTT,CASSSGDGNSPLHF,NA,TRBV28,NA,TRBJ1-6
TGTGCCAGCAGCCCCGCCGGGACTAGCGGGAGCAGAGATACGCAGTATTTT,CASSPAGTSGSRDTQYF,TRBD2,TRBV28,NA,TRBJ2-3
TGTGCCAGCAGCCCGAGGACAGGGAGCCCGCACTTC,CASSPRTGSPHF,TRBD1,TRBV6-5,NA,TRBJ2-7
TGTGCCAGCTCACCACCTAGCGGCTCCTACGAGCAGTACTTC,CASSPPSGSYEQYF,NA,TRBV18,NA,TRBJ2-7
TGTGCCAGCAGCCGGGGGGGGGATCAGCCCCAGCATTTT,CASSRGGDQPQHF,NA,TRBV6-6,NA,TRBJ1-5
TGTGCCAGCAGTTACTCGAATCCCAGGCTTGGGAATGAGCAGTTCTTC,CASSYSNPRLGNEQFF,NA,TRBV6-6,NA,TRBJ2-1
TGTGCCAGCAGCCAGAGGGGCAGGGGGCTGGGAGAGACCCAGTACTTC,CASSQRGRGLGETQYF,TRBD1,TRBV7-8,NA,TRBJ2-5
TGTGCCTGGAGTGCCGAACACCGCTCTGGAAACACCATATATTTT,CAWSAEHRSGNTIYF,NA,TRBV30,once,TRBJ1-3
TGCGCCAGCAGGACAGGCGCCCAAGAGACCCAGTACTTC,CASRTGAQETQYF,NA,TRBV5-1,NA,TRBJ2-5
TGTGCCAGCAGTTCTCATAGGCGGGGCGAGCAGTACTTC,CASSSHRRGEQYF,NA,TRBV12-3/TRBV12-4,NA,TRBJ2-7
TGTGCCAGCAGTCCCGGGGTACCGGGGGTAGGCGGGGAGCTGTTTTTT,CASSPGVPGVGGELFF,NA,TRBV28,NA,TRBJ2-2
TGTGCCAGCAAGGGGCCCGGCAATCAGCCCCAGCATTTT,CASKGPGNQPQHF,NA,TRBV28,NA,TRBJ1-5
TGTGCCAGCAGCGTAGAGGGGAACTCCTACGAGCAGTACTTC,CASSVEGNSYEQYF,NA,TRBV9,NA,TRBJ2-7
TGCAGCGTTGGACAGGGGGAGGATACGCAGTATTTT,CSVGQGEDTQYF,TRBD1,TRBV29-1,NA,TRBJ2-3
TGTGCCAGCACCTACCCACAGGGTGGGGTTGAAAAACTGTTTTTT,CASTYPQGGVEKLFF,NA,TRBV25-1,NA,TRBJ1-4
TGTGCCAGCGGGACAGGGCACGATCAGCCCCAGCATTTT,CASGTGHDQPQHF,TRBD1,TRBV10-3,NA,TRBJ1-5
TGTGCCAGCAGCTTAGGCAGCGCCGGTAGCGATGAGCAGTTCTTC,CASSLGSAGSDEQFF,NA,TRBV7-2,once,TRBJ2-1
TGCGCCAGCAGCCTACCCGGGACAGTGAACACTGAAGCTTTCTTT,CASSLPGTVNTEAFF,TRBD1,TRBV4-1,NA,TRBJ1-1
TGTGCCAGCTCACCACCGAGCAGGATCTGGGATGAGCAGTTCTTC,CASSPPSRIWDEQFF,NA,TRBV18,NA,TRBJ2-1
TGTGCCACCCAACTAGGCGGGGCCGGGGAGCTGTTTTTT,CATQLGGAGELFF,NA,TRBV19,NA,TRBJ2-2
TGTGCCAGCACCAAGACAGGGGGTCCCGGCGAAAAACTGTTTTTT,CASTKTGGPGEKLFF,TRBD1,TRBV7-6,once,TRBJ1-4
TGTGCCAGCAGCCGAAGGGGAAACACCGGGGAGCTGTTTTTT,CASSRRGNTGELFF,NA,TRBV11-2,NA,TRBJ2-2
TGCGCCAGCAGCTTGGGACAGGGGACTAACTATGGCTACACCTTC,CASSLGQGTNYGYTF,TRBD1,TRBV5-1,few,TRBJ1-2
TGTGCCTGGAGTGTACAGGGATTATCTGGAAACACCATATATTTT,CAWSVQGLSGNTIYF,NA,TRBV30,NA,TRBJ1-3
TGTGCCAGCAGTGAACTGAGGACTGAAGCTTTCTTT,CASSELRTEAFF,NA,TRBV6-1,NA,TRBJ1-1
TGTGCCAGCAGTCCGTCTAGCGGGAGGAATGAGCAGTTCTTC,CASSPSSGRNEQFF,TRBD2,TRBV6-4,NA,TRBJ2-1
TGTGCCAGCAGCACGGGACTGGCCGGCGGCACTGAAGCTTTCTTT,CASSTGLAGGTEAFF,NA,TRBV7-9,NA,TRBJ1-1
TGTGCCAGCAGCTTATTAGGGGGCTCGGGAGTAGGCTCTGGAAACACCATATATTTT,CASSLLGGSGVGSGNTIYF,TRBD1,TRBV7-3,NA,TRBJ1-3
TGTGCCAGCAGCGTGGCGACAGATAATTCACCCCTCCACTTT,CASSVATDNSPLHF,NA,TRBV9,NA,TRBJ1-6
TGTGCTAGTGGGGTCCGACAGGGGGCAACATCAAGAAAGCAGTACTTC,CASGVRQGATSRKQYF,TRBD1,TRBV12-5,NA,TRBJ2-7
TGTGCCAGCAGAAAACAGGGGGCAAATGAAAAACTGTTTTTT,CASRKQGANEKLFF,TRBD1,TRBV27,NA,TRBJ1-4
TGCAGCGTCAGGACAGTCTCCTACGAGCAGTACTTC,CSVRTVSYEQYF,NA,TRBV29-1,once,TRBJ2-7
TGTGCCAGCAGCCAAGATCTCAGGGTCTGGTACGAGCAGTACTTC,CASSQDLRVWYEQYF,NA,TRBV14,NA,TRBJ2-7
TGCAGCGTTGTAACGGGAGATACCGGGGAGCTGTTTTTT,CSVVTGDTGELFF,NA,TRBV29-1,NA,TRBJ2-2
TGTGCCAGCAGCCGACAGGGGAAGGCCATACAGGCACCCCTCCACTTT,CASSRQGKAIQAPLHF,TRBD1,TRBV5-4,NA,TRBJ1-6
TGTGCCTCTGACCGGGTGGTAACCCAGTACTTC,CASDRVVTQYF,NA,TRBV24-1,few,TRBJ2-5
TGTGCCAGCAGCCAAGGCCTGACTAGCGGGGACACAGATACGCAGTATTTT,CASSQGLTSGDTDTQYF,TRBD2,TRBV3-1/TRBV3-2,NA,TRBJ2-3
TGTGCCAGCACCACCCCGCCAGGCGAGAACACTGAAGCTTTCTTT,CASTTPPGENTEAFF,NA,TRBV6-5,NA,TRBJ1-1
TGTGCCAGCAGTAAGGACAGGGTGGACATTCAGTACTTC,CASSKDRVDIQYF,TRBD1,TRBV6-5,NA,TRBJ2-4
TGTGCCAGCAGCCGGGACAGGGACGGGGCCAAAAACATTCAGTACTTC,CASSRDRDGAKNIQYF,TRBD1,TRBV4-2,NA,TRBJ2-4
TGCCCAGAGACAGGAACATACGAGCAGTACTTC,CPETGTYEQYF,NA,TRBV19,few,TRBJ2-7
TGCGCCAGCAGCCAGGGACAGGGAAATGAAAAACTGTTTTTT,CASSQGQGNEKLFF,TRBD1,TRBV5-1,NA,TRBJ1-4